The next 8 T cell receptor beta chains were all read from a single sample in a study of blood T cell repertoires in COVID-19. Clones were read by immunoSEQ multiplex PCR, and TCRdb kept only the in-frame ones, dropping some. The table has around 78,000 clones, just over 85% seen once; the top ten hold under 55%. Sequenced sample: peripheral blood. All receptors come from a human donor in a cohort sampled during active COVID-19.

This chain connects TRBV6-1 to TRBJ2-6, with 8 positions matching TRBD1. J lost 0 bases, V lost 2 bases, and 12 bases had no gene match. CDR1 and CDR2 (germline): MNHNS, SASEGT. The CDR3 extends over 20 amino acids. CDR3 region: CASSERGWDRSLSGANVLTF. The CDR3 nucleotides read TGTGCCAGCAGTGAAAGGGGGTGGGACAGGAGCCTCTCTGGGGCCAACGTCCTGACTTTC.

The rearrangement joins TRBV6-2 or TRBV6-3 to TRBJ1-1; D not certain. In germline, CDR1 is MNHEY, CDR2 SVGEGT. The CDR3 length is 13 residues. Trimming shortened V by 0 bases and J by 4 bases, and 6 bases separated the two germline ends. The CDR3 DNA sequence: TGTGCCAGCAGTTACTCGAGTATCACTGAAGCTTTCTTT. This encodes CASSYSSITEAFF.

This chain uses TRBV29-1 with TRBJ1-1; D might be TRBD1 (6 bases). The germline V and J ends were trimmed by 6 bases and 1 base, with 12 bases remaining between them. The CDR3 is made up of 13 amino acids. Germline values: CDR1 SQVTM, CDR2 ANQGSEA. CDR3 in DNA: TGCAGCGTCTCAGGGGTCCCGAACACTGAAGCTTTCTTT. Amino acids: CSVSGVPNTEAFF.

This chain connects TRBV10-3 to TRBJ1-1, with D possibly TRBD1 on 5 matching bases. Germline assignment: CDR1 ENHRY and CDR2 SYGVKD. This CDR3 is built from 16 residues. V lost 4 bases, J lost 1 base, and 16 bases lay in between. In DNA form, the CDR3 reads TGTGCCATCAGTGGGGGCCAGGAGAGAGGGAACACTGAAGCTTTCTTT. It codes for CAISGGQERGNTEAFF.

The chain links TRBV28 to TRBJ1-4; TRBD1 might be the D (6 bases). The V gene lost 6 bases and the J gene lost 0 bases, with 11 bases spanning the gap. Germline V gene sequence: CDR1 MDHEN, CDR2 SYDVKM. The length of the CDR3 is 15 residues. CDR3 in DNA: TGTGCCAGCAGGATTTACAGGGCAACTAATGAAAAACTGTTTTTT. It codes for CASRIYRATNEKLFF.

The gene calls are TRBV19 and TRBJ1-2; no clear D. V lost 6 bases and J lost 0, with 14 bases in between. Germline V lookup: CDR1 LNHDA, CDR2 SQIVND (reference sequence). The CDR3 has 15 amino acids. The CDR3 sequence is CASREGAAANYGYTF. The CDR3 DNA is TGTGCCAGTAGAGAGGGTGCGGCTGCTAACTATGGCTACACCTTC.

This chain connects TRBV7-9 to TRBJ2-7; D is undetermined. Germline CDR1 is SEHNR and CDR2 is FQNEAQ (reference sequence). Trimming shortened V by 2 bases and J by 0 bases, and 5 bases separated the two germline ends. CDR3 length: 13 residues. The CDR3 nucleotides read TGTGCCAGCAGCTTACAGATCTCCTACGAGCAGTACTTC. Residues: CASSLQISYEQYF.

This rearrangement joins TRBV3-1 (or the pseudogene TRBV3-2) to TRBJ2-2; D might be TRBD1 (6 bases). Trimming took 4 bases from V and 5 from J, leaving 14 bases between them. The germline V gene has CDR1 LGHDT and CDR2 YNNKEL (reference sequence). The CDR3 runs 15 residues. Here the CDR3 reads CASSLWDTRTGELFF. CDR3 DNA: TGTGCCAGCAGCCTCTGGGACACGCGGACCGGGGAGCTGTTTTTT.